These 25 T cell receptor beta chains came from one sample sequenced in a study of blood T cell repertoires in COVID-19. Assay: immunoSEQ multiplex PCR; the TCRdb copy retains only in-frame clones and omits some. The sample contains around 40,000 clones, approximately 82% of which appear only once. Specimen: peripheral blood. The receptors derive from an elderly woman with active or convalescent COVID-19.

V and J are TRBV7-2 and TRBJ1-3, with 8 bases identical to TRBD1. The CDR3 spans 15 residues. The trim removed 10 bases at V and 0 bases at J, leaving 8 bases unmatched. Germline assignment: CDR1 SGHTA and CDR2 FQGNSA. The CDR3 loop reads CATRQGTSSGNTIYF. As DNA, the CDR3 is TGTGCCACGAGACAGGGGACAAGCTCTGGAAACACCATATATTTT.

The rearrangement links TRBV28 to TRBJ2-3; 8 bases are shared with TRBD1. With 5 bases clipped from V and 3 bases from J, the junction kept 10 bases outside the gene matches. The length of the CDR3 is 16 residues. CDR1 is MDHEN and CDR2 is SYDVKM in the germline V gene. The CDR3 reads CASSGSGGGRTDTQYF. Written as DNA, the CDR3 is TGTGCCAGCAGTGGATCAGGGGGCGGTCGTACAGATACGCAGTATTTT.

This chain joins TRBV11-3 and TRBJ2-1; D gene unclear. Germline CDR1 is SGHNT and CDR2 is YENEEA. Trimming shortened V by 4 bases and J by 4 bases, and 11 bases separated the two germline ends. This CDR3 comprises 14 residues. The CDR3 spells CASSSTLAYNEQFF. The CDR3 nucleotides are TGTGCCAGCAGCTCGACACTGGCGTACAATGAGCAGTTCTTC.

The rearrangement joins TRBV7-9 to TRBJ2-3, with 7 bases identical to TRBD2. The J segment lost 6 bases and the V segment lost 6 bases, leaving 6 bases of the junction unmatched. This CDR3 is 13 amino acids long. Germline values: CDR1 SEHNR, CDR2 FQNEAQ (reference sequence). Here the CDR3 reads CASSGGSSDTQYF. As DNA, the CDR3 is TGTGCCAGCAGTGGCGGGAGCTCTGATACGCAGTATTTT.

CDR3 loop: CASSLIENTEAFF. CDR3 nucleotide sequence: TGTGCCAGCAGCTTAATAGAGAACACTGAAGCTTTCTTT. The chain recombines TRBV11-2 with TRBJ1-1; D unresolved. This CDR3 has 13 residues. Germline V gene lookup returns CDR1 SGHAT and CDR2 FQNNGV. With 2 bases removed from V and 1 base from J, the gap between germline ends came to 5 bases.

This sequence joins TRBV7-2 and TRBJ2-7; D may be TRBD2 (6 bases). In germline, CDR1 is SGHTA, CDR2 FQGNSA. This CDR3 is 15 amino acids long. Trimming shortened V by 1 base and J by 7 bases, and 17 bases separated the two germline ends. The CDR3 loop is CASSLVLGGVREQYF. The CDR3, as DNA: TGTGCCAGCAGCTTAGTCTTGGGGGGAGTGAGGGAGCAGTACTTC.

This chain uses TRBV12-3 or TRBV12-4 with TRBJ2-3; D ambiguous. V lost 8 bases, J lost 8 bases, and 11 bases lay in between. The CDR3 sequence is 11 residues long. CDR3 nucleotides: TGTGCCAGCGATTGGGCCGGTACGCAGTATTTT. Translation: CASDWAGTQYF.

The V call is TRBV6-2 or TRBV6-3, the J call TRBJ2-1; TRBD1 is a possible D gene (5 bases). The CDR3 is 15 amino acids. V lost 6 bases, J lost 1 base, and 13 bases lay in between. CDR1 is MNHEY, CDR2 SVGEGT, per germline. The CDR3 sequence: CASSKPRDSYNEQFF. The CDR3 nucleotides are TGTGCCAGCAGCAAACCCAGGGATTCCTACAATGAGCAGTTCTTC.

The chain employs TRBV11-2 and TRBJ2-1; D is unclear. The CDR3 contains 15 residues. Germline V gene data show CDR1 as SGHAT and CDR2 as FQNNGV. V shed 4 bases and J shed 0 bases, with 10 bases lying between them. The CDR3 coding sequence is TGTGCCAGCAGCTCGACTCTTAGCTCCTACAATGAGCAGTTCTTC. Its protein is CASSSTLSSYNEQFF.

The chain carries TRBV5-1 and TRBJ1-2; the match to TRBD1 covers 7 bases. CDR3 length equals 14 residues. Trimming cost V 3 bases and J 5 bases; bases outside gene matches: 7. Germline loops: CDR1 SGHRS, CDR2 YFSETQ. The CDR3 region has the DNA TGCGCCAGCAGCTCGGGACAGACACCGTATGGCTACACCTTC. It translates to CASSSGQTPYGYTF.

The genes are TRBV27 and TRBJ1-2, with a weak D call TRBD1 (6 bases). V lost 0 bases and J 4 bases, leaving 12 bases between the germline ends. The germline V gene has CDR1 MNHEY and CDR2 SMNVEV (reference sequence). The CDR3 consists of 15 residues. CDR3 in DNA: TGTGCCAGCAGTTTATCCCTGGGGGGGCCCTATGGCTACACCTTC. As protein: CASSLSLGGPYGYTF.

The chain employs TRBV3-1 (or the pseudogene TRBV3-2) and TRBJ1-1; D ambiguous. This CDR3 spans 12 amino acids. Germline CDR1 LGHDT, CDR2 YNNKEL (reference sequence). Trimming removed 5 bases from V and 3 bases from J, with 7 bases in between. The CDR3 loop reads CASSDIDTEAFF. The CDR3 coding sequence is TGTGCCAGCAGCGATATAGACACTGAAGCTTTCTTT.

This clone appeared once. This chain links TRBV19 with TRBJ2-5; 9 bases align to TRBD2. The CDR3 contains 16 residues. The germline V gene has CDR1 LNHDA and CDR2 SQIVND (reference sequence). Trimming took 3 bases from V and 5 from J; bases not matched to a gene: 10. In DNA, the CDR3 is TGTGCCAGTAGTATCTATGGGACTAGCTCGTCGGAGACCCAGTACTTC. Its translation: CASSIYGTSSSETQYF. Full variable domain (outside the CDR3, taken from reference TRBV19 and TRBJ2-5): DGGITQSPKYLFRKEGQNVTLSCEQNLNHDAMYWYRQDPGQGLRLIYYSQIVNDFQKGDIAEGYSVSREKKESFPLTVTSAQKNPTAFYLCASSIYGTSSSETQYFGPGTRLLVL.

CDR3 region: CASSDRVATEKLFF. The DNA of the CDR3 is TGTGCCAGCAGTGATCGGGTTGCAACTGAAAAACTGTTTTTT. V usage is TRBV2 and J usage is TRBJ1-4; no definite D call. Germline V gene lookup returns CDR1 SNHLY and CDR2 FYNNEI. Trimming removed 3 bases from V and 7 bases from J, with 12 bases in between. CDR3 length: 14 amino acids.

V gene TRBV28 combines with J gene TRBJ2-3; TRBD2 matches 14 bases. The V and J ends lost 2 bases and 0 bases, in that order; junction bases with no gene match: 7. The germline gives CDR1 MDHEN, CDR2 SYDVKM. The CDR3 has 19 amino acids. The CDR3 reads CASSLVLGTSGGSTDTQYF. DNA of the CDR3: TGTGCCAGCAGTTTAGTGCTCGGGACTAGCGGGGGTAGCACAGATACGCAGTATTTT. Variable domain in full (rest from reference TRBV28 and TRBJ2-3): DVKVTQSSRYLVKRTGEKVFLECVQDMDHENMFWYRQDPGLGLRLIYFSYDVKMKEKGDIPEGYSVSREKKERFSLILESASTNQTSMYLCASSLVLGTSGGSTDTQYFGPGTRLTVL.

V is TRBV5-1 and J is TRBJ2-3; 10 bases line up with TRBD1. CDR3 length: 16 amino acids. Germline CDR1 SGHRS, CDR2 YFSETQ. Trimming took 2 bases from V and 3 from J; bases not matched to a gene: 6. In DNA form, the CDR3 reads TGCGCCAGCAGCTTAAGACAGGGGGCCGGGACAGATACGCAGTATTTT. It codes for CASSLRQGAGTDTQYF.

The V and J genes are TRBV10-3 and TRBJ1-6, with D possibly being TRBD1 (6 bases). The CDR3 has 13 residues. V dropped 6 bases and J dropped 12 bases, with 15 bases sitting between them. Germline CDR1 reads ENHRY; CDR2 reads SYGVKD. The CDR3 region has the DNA TGTGCCATCAGCTCTGGACAGCCCGAACCCCTCCACTTT. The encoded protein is CAISSGQPEPLHF.

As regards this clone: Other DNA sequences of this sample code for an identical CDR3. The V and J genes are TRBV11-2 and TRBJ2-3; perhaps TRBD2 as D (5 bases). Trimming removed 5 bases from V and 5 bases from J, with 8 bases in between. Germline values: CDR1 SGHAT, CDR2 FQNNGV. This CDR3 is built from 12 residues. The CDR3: CASSLAGDTQYF. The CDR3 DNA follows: TGTGCCAGCAGCCTGGCGGGAGATACGCAGTATTTT.

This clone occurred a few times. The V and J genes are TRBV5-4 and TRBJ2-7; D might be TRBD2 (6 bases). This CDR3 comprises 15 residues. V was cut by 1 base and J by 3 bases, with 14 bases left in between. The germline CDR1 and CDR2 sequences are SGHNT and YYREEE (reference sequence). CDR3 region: CASSLKGTGLYEQYF. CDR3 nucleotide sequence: TGTGCCAGCAGCTTGAAAGGGACTGGGCTCTACGAGCAGTACTTC.

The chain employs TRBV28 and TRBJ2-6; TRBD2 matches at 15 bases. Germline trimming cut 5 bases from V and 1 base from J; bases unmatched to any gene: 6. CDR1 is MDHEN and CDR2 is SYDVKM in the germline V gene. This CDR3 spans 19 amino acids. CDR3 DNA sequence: TGTGCCAGCAGTCCCCGGACTAGCGGGAGGGTTTCTGGGGCCAACGTCCTGACTTTC. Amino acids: CASSPRTSGRVSGANVLTF. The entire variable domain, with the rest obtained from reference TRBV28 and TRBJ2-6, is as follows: DVKVTQSSRYLVKRTGEKVFLECVQDMDHENMFWYRQDPGLGLRLIYFSYDVKMKEKGDIPEGYSVSREKKERFSLILESASTNQTSMYLCASSPRTSGRVSGANVLTFGAGSRLTVL.

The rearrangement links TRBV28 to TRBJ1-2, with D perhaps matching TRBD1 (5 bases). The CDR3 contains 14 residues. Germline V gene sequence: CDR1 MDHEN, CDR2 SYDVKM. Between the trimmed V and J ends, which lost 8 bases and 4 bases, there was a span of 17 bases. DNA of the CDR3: TGTGCCAGCGTTATAGGGCAGGGAACCTATGGCTACACCTTC. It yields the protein CASVIGQGTYGYTF.

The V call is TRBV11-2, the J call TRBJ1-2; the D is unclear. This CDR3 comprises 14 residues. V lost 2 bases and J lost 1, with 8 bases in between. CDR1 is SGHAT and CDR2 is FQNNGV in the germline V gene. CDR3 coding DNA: TGTGCCAGCAGCTTAAATGACAATAACTATGGCTACACCTTC. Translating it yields CASSLNDNNYGYTF. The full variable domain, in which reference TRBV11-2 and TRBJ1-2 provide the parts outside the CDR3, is EAGVAQSPRYKIIEKRQSVAFWCNPISGHATLYWYQQILGQGPKLLIQFQNNGVVDDSQLPKDRFSAERLKGVDSTLKIQPAKLEDSAVYLCASSLNDNNYGYTFGSGTRLTVV.

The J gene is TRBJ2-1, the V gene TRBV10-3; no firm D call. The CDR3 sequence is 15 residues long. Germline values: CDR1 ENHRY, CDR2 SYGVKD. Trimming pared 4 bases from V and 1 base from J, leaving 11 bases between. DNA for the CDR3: TGTGCCATCAGTGGGGCAGGCAGGTCCTACAATGAGCAGTTCTTC. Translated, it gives CAISGAGRSYNEQFF.

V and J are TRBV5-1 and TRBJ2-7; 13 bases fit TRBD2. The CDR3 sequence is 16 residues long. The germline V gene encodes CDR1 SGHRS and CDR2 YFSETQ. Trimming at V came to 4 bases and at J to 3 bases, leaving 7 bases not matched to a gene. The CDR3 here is CASSGQGLAGLYEQYF. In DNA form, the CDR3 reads TGCGCCAGCAGCGGGCAGGGACTAGCGGGACTCTACGAGCAGTACTTC.

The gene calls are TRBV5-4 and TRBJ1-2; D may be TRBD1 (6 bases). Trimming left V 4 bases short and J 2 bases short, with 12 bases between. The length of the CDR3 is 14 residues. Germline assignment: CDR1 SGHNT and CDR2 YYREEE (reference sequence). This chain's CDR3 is CASSGSRGNYGYTF. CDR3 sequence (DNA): TGTGCCAGCAGCGGATCCAGGGGAAACTATGGCTACACCTTC.